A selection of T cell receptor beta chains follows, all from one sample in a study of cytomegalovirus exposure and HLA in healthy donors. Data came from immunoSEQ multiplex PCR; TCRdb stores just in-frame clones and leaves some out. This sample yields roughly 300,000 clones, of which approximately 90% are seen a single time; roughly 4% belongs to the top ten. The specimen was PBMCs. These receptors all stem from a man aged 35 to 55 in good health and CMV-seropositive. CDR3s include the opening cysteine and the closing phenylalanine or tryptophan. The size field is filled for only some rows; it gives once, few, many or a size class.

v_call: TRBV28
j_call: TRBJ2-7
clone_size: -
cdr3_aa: CASSLRLGSYEQYF

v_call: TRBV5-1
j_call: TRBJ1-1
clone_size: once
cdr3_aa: CASSSAGQGRRTEAFF

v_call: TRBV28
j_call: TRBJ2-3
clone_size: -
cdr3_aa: CASSLGASRTVDTQYF

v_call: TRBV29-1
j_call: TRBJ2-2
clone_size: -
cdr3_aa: CSVEGQGRTGELFF

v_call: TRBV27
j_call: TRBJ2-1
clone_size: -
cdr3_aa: CASSLSRLATHEQFF

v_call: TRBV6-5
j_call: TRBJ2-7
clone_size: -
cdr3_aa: CATLRDYASYEQYF

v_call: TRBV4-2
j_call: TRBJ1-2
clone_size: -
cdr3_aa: CASSQERRQGDFYGYTF

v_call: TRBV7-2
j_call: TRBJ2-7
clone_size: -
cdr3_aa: CASSLVGTGTGEQYF

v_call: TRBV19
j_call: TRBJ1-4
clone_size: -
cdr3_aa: CASSGGNEKLFF

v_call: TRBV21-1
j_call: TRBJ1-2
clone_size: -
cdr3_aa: CASSKSVSGRQGLDYGYTF

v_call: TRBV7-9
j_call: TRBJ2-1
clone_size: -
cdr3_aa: CASSYYSGNLREQFF

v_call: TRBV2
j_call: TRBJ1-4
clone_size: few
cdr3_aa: CASSGMDRGVEKLFF

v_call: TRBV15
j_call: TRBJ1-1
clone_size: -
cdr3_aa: CATSMGSGQLNTEAFF

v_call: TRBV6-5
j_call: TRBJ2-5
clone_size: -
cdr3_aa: CASTARQGTQETQYF

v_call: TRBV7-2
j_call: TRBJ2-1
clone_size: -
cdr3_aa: CASSPSGVRSNEQFF

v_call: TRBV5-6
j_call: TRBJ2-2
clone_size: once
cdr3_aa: CASSSSYPGELFF

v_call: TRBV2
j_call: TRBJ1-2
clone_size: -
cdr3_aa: CASSLPTGTGSLYYGYTF

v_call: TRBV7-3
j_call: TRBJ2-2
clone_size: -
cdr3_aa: CASSLMAGATGELFF

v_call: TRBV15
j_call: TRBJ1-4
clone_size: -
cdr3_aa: CATSIGLTGGEEKLFF

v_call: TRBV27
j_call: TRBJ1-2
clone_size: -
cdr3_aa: CASSLSAYYGYTF

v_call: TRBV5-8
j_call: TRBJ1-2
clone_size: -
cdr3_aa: CASSLEGARNYGYTF

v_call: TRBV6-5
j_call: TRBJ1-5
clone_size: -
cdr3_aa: CASGPGHRNQPQHF

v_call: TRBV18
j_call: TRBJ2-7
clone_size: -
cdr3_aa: CASSPDRGLNEQYF

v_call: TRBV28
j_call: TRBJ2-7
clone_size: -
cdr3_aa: CASSSRSDEQYF

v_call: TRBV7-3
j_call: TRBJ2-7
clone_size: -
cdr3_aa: CASSRTGEVGEQYF

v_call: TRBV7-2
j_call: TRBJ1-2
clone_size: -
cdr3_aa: CASSPGTGRKPYGYTF

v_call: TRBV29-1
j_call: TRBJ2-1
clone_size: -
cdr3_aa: CSGHLSPSEQFF

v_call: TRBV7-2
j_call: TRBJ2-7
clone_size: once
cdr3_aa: CASSSLQGTYEQYF

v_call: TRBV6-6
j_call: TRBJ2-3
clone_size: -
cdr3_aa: CASSDQGKYTDTQYF

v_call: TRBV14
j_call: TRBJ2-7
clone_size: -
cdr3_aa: CASSLRDRGEQYF

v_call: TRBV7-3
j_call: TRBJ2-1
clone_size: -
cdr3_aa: CASSLRASGSLANEQFF

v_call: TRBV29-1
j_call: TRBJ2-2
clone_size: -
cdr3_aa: CSVEDPSGRPELFF

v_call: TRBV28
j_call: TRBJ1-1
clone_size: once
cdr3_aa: CASSLLVLNTEAFF

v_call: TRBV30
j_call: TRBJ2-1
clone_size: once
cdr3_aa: CAWSKGLAGGLNEQFF

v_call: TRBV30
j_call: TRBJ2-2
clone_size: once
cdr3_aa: CAWKEGDAGELFF